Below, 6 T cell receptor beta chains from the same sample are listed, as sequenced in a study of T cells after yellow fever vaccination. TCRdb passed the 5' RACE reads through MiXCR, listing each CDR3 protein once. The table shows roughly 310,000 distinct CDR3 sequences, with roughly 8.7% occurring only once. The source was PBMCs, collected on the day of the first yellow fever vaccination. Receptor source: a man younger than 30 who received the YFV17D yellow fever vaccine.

This CDR3 is CASSLVWGTEAFF. In DNA, the CDR3 is TGTGCCAGCAGCTTGGTGTGGGGCACTGAAGCTTTCTTT. The chain employs TRBV5-6 and TRBJ1-1, with D unclear. The germline V and J ends were trimmed by 0 bases and 4 bases, with 7 bases remaining between them. Germline V gene lookup returns CDR1 SGHDT and CDR2 YYEEEE. The CDR3 extends over 13 amino acids.

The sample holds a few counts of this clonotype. The CDR3 nucleotides are TGTGCCAGCAGTTTAGGGAGACCTTATAATTCACCCCTCCACTTT. Its protein is CASSLGRPYNSPLHF. The rearrangement links TRBV12-3 or TRBV12-4 to TRBJ1-6; no reliable D call. Trimming took off 1 base at V and 4 bases at J, with 8 bases between the two ends. The CDR3 totals 15 residues.

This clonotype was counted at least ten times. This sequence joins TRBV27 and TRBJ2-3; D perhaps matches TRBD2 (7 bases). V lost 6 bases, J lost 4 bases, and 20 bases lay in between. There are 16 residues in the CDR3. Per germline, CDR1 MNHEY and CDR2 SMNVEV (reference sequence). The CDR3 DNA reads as TGTGCCAGCAGCCCTTTTTTAGGGGGAGGGGCAGATACGCAGTATTTT. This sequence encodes CASSPFLGGGADTQYF.

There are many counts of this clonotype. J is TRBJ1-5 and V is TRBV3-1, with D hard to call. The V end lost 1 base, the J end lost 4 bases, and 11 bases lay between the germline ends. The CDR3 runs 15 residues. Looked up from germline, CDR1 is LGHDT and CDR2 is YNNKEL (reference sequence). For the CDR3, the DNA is TGTGCCAGCAGCCAAGGCCGGGTCCCAAATCAGCCCCAGCATTTT. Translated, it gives CASSQGRVPNQPQHF.

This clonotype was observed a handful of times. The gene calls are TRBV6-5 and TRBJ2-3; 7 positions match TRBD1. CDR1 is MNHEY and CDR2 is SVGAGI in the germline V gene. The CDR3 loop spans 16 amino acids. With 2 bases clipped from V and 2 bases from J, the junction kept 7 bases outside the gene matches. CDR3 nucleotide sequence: TGTGCCAGCAGTTACGGAGTAGACAGGGACACAGATACGCAGTATTTT. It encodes CASSYGVDRDTDTQYF.

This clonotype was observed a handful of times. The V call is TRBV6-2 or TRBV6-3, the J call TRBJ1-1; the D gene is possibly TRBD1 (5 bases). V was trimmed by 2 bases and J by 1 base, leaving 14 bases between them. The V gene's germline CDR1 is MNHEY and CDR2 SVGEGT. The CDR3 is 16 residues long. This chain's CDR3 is CASSYLGLRENTEAFF. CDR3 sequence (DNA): TGTGCCAGCAGTTACCTGGGACTTCGGGAGAACACTGAAGCTTTCTTT.